One and the same sample provided the 11 T cell receptor beta chains below, sequenced in a study of vaccination effects on CD4 cells after COVID-19. Their cognate antigens are unknown. Ahead of sequencing, the ViraFEST assay grew antigen-specific CD4+ T cells using viral peptide pools. Subsequent to less than eleven days of culture, CD4+ T cells were isolated. The person had a PCR-confirmed SARS-CoV-2 infection during March to December 2020. The method was immunoSEQ multiplex PCR; TCRdb's version includes in-frame clones alone and lacks a portion of them. This sample has about 45,000 clones, with roughly two thirds found just once. Sequencing was performed on CD4+ T cells from PBMCs cultured with a peptide pool, taken before COVID-19 vaccination. The origin of the receptors is a human donor who had a prior SARS-CoV-2 infection.

This chain links TRBV4-1 with TRBJ2-2; tentative D call: TRBD1 (6 bases). V was clipped by 5 bases and J by 2 bases, with 12 bases between them. The germline CDR1 and CDR2 sequences are MGHRA and YSYEKL. The CDR3 is made up of 15 amino acids. Written as DNA, the CDR3 is TGCGCCAGCAGCTTAGACAGGTACAACACCGGGGAGCTGTTTTTT. It translates to CASSLDRYNTGELFF.

This chain links TRBV11-2 with TRBJ2-1; 15 nucleotides line up with TRBD2. This CDR3 spans 15 amino acids. Germline V gene data show CDR1 as SGHAT and CDR2 as FQNNGV. The J segment lost 9 bases and the V segment lost 5 bases, leaving 5 bases of the junction unmatched. CDR3 nucleotides: TGTGCCAGCAGCCCGGGGGGACTAGCGGGAGGTGAGCAGTTCTTC. It yields the protein CASSPGGLAGGEQFF.

In this sample, this clone turned up a few times. The chain has TRBV19 and TRBJ1-4; D is unclear. Germline V gene data show CDR1 as LNHDA and CDR2 as SQIVND (reference sequence). Deletions cut 3 bases from V and 3 bases from J, with 14 bases between. The CDR3 spans 16 residues. CDR3 nucleotides: TGTGCCAGTAGTATCGTTGCCCGGAGTTCTAATGAAAAACTGTTTTTT. Its protein is CASSIVARSSNEKLFF.

The sample holds a few counts of this clone. V is TRBV4-2 and J is TRBJ1-2; tentatively, D is TRBD1 (5 bases). The CDR3 totals 13 residues. Trimming removed 1 base from V and 8 bases from J, with 11 bases in between. Germline-derived CDR1 and CDR2 are LGHNA and YNFKEQ. The CDR3 loop reads CASSQVLQGGYTF. DNA of the CDR3: TGTGCCAGCAGCCAAGTGCTTCAGGGAGGCTACACCTTC.

This clone has a single count. The chain carries TRBV5-4 and TRBJ2-7; D gene uncertain. The CDR3 contains 13 residues. Trimming took off 0 bases at V and 2 bases at J, with 6 bases between the two ends. CDR1 and CDR2 (germline): SGHNT, YYREEE (reference sequence). Here the CDR3 DNA reads TGTGCCAGCAGCTTGGGTAGGACCTACGAGCAGTACTTC. Protein product: CASSLGRTYEQYF.

This clone was seen a handful of times. This rearrangement joins TRBV9 to TRBJ2-7, with 14 bases identical to TRBD2. The CDR3 is made up of 16 amino acids. Germline V lookup: CDR1 SGDLS, CDR2 YYNGEE. V shed 4 bases and J 7 bases; nucleotides not matched to a gene: 10. CDR3 in amino acids: CASSPFGLAGGGEQYF. The DNA for the CDR3 is TGTGCCAGCAGCCCCTTCGGACTAGCGGGAGGAGGAGAGCAGTACTTC.

V usage is TRBV4-1 and J usage is TRBJ1-4, with 9 nucleotides matching TRBD1. The CDR3 sequence is 16 residues long. The trim removed 0 bases at V and 5 bases at J, leaving 4 bases unmatched. Germline V gene sequence: CDR1 MGHRA, CDR2 YSYEKL. CDR3 nucleotides: TGCGCCAGCAGCCAAGATCTCGGGACAGGGAATGAAAAACTGTTTTTT. Protein sequence: CASSQDLGTGNEKLFF.

The chain combines TRBV5-1 with TRBJ2-6; 9 bases agree with TRBD2. The CDR3 is made up of 17 amino acids. CDR1 SGHRS and CDR2 YFSETQ come from the germline V gene. The V and J ends lost 0 bases and 3 bases, in that order; junction bases with no gene match: 4. CDR3 residues: CASSLEVSGGGANVLTF. As DNA, the CDR3 is TGCGCCAGCAGCTTGGAGGTTAGCGGGGGTGGGGCCAACGTCCTGACTTTC.

V gene TRBV7-3 combines with J gene TRBJ1-1; D is unclear. CDR3 length equals 15 residues. Germline V gene lookup returns CDR1 SGHTA and CDR2 FQGTGA. Trimming took 4 bases from V and 1 from J, leaving 13 bases between them. In DNA form, the CDR3 reads TGTGCCAGCAGCTCAGGATTGACTGGGAACACTGAAGCTTTCTTT. Amino acid sequence: CASSSGLTGNTEAFF.

This clone was seen a few times. The chain couples TRBV7-9 to TRBJ2-5, with a tentative D call TRBD1 (5 bases). Looked up from germline, CDR1 is SEHNR and CDR2 is FQNEAQ (reference sequence). V shed 4 bases and J shed 7 bases, with 13 bases lying between them. The CDR3 has 13 amino acids. The CDR3, as DNA: TGTGCCAGCAGCTCGCAAAACGACAGGACCCAGTACTTC. Protein: CASSSQNDRTQYF.

This clone was recorded a few times. This chain joins TRBV11-3 and TRBJ2-2; D may be TRBD2 (5 bases). V gave up 1 base and J gave up 0 bases, with 12 bases separating them. The CDR3 extends over 17 amino acids. Germline V gene lookup returns CDR1 SGHNT and CDR2 YENEEA. The CDR3 is CASSLVALISNTGELFF. DNA for the CDR3: TGTGCCAGCAGCTTAGTAGCGCTAATCTCGAACACCGGGGAGCTGTTTTTT.